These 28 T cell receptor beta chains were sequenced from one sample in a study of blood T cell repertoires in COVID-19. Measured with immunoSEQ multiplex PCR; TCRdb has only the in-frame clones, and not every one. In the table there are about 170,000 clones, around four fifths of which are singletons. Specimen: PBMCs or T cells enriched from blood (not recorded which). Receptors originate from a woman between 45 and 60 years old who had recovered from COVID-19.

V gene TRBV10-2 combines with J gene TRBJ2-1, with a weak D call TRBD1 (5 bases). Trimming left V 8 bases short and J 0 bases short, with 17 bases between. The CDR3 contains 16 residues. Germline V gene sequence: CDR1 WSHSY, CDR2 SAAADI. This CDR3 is CASGEQVFGSYNEQFF. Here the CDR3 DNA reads TGCGCCAGCGGAGAACAGGTTTTCGGCTCCTACAATGAGCAGTTCTTC.

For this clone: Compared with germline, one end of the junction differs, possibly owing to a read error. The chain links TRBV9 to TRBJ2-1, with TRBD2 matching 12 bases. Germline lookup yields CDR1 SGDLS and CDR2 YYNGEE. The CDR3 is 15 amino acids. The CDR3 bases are TGTGCCAGCAACGTACCGGGACTAGCGGGCCATGAGCAGTTCTTC. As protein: CASNVPGLAGHEQFF. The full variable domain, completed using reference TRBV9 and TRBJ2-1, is DSGVTQTPKHLITATGQRVTLRCSPRSGDLSVYWYQQSLDQGLQFLIQYYNGEERAKGNILERFSAQQFPDLHSELNLSSLELGDSALYFCASNVPGLAGHEQFFGPGTRLTVL.

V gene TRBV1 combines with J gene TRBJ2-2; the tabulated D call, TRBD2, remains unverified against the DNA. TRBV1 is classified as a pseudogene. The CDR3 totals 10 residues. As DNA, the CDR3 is TGCACCACCCCGTCCGGGGAGCTGTTTTTT. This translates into CTTPSGELFF.

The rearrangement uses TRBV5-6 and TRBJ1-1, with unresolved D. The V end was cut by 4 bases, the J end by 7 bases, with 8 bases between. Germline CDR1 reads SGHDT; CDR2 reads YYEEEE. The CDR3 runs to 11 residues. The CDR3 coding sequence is TGTGCCAGCAGCCAGGTCGGTGAAGCTTTCTTT. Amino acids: CASSQVGEAFF.

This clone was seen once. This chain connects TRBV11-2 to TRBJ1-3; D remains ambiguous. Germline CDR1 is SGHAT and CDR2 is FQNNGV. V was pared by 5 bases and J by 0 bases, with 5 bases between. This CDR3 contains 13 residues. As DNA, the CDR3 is TGTGCCAGCAGCCCCTACTCTGGAAACACCATATATTTT. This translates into CASSPYSGNTIYF.

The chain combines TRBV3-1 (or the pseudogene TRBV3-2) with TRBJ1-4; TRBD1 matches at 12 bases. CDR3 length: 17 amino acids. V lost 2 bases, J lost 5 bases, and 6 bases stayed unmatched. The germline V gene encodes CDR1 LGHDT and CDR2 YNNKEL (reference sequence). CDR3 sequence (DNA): TGTGCCAGCAGCCAACGGGGACAGGGGGCTCAGAATGAAAAACTGTTTTTT. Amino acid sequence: CASSQRGQGAQNEKLFF.

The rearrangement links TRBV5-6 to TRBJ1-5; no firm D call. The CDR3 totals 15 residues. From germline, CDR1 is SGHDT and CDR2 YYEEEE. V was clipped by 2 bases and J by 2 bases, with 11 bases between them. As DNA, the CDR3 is TGTGCCAGCAGCTTCGGGATATCTGGCAATCAGCCCCAGCATTTT. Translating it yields CASSFGISGNQPQHF.

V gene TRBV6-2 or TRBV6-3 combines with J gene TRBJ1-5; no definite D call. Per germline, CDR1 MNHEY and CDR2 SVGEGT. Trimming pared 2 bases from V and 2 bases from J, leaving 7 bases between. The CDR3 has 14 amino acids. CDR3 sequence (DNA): TGTGCCAGCAGTTACGGGCTGGGCAATCAGCCCCAGCATTTT. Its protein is CASSYGLGNQPQHF.

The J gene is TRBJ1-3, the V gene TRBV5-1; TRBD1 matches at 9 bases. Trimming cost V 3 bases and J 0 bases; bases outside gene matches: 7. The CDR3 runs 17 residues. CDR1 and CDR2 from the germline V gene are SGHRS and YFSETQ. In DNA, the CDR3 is TGCGCCAGCAGCTGGGGGACAGGGCCTGGCTCTGGAAACACCATATATTTT. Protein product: CASSWGTGPGSGNTIYF.

The CDR3 DNA reads as TGTGCCAGCTCTAAGGACTACGCATATAGCAATCAGCCCCAGCATTTT. Translating it yields CASSKDYAYSNQPQHF. The gene calls are TRBV27 and TRBJ1-5; D unresolved. The CDR3 length is 16 residues. The germline V gene has CDR1 MNHEY and CDR2 SMNVEV (reference sequence). V lost 8 bases and J lost 0, with 17 bases in between.

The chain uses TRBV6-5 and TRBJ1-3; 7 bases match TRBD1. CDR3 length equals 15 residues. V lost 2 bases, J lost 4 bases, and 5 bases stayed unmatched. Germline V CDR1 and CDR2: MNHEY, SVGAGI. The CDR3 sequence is CASSYTQGGGNTIYF. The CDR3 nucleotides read TGTGCCAGCAGTTACACTCAAGGGGGCGGAAACACCATATATTTT.

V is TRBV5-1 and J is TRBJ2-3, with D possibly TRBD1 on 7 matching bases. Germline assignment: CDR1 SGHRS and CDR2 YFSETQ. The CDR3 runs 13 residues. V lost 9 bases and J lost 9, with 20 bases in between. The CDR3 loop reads CATSGGLVETQYF. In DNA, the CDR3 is TGCGCCACCTCAGGGGGGTTAGTGGAAACGCAGTATTTT.

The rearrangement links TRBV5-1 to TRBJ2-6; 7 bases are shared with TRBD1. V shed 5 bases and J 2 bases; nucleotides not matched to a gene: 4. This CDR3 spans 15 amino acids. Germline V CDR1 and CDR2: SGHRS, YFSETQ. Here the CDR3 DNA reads TGCGCCAGCAGGCAAGGACAGGCTGGGGCCAACGTCCTGACTTTC. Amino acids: CASRQGQAGANVLTF.

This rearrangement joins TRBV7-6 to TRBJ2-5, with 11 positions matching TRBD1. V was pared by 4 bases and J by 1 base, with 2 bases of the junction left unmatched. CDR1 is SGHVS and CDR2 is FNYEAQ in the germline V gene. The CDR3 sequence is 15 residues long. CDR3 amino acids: CASSYGTGGQETQYF. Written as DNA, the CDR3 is TGTGCCAGCAGCTATGGGACAGGGGGCCAAGAGACCCAGTACTTC.

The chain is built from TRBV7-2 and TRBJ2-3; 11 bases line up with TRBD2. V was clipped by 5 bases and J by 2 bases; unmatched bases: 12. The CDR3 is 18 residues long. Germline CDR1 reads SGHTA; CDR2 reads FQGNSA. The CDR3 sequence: CASSQHATSGAYTDTQYF. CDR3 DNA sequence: TGTGCCAGCAGCCAACACGCGACTAGCGGGGCCTACACAGATACGCAGTATTTT.

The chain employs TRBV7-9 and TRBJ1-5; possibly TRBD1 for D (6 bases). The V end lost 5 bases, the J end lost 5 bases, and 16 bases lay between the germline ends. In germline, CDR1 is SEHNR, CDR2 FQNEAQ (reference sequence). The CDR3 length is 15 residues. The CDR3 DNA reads TGTGCCAGCAGCACACAGGGCGGAGGAGATCAGCCCCAGCATTTT. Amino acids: CASSTQGGGDQPQHF.

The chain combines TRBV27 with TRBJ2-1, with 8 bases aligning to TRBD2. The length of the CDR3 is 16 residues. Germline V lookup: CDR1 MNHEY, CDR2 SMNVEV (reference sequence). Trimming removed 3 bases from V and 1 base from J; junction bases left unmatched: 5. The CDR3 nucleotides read TGTGCCAGCAGTTTCAGGGTAGCGGGGTCCTACAATGAGCAGTTCTTC. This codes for CASSFRVAGSYNEQFF.

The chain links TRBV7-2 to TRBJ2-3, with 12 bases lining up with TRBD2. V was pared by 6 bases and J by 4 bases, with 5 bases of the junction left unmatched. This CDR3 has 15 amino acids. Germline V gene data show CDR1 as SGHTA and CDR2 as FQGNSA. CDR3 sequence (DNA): TGTGCCAGCAGGACTAGCGGGAGAAGCCCAGATACGCAGTATTTT. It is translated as CASRTSGRSPDTQYF.

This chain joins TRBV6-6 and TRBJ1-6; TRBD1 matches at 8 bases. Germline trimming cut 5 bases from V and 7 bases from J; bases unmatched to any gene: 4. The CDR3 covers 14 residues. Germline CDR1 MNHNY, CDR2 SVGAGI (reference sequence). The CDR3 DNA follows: TGTGCCAGCAGTCAGGACAGGGCAAATTCACCCCTCCACTTT. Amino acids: CASSQDRANSPLHF.

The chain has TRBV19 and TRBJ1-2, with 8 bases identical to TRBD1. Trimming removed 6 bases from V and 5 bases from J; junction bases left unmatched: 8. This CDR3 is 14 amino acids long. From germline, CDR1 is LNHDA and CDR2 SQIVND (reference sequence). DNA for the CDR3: TGTGCCAGTAGCCGTACGACAGGGGTGTATGGCTACACCTTC. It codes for CASSRTTGVYGYTF.

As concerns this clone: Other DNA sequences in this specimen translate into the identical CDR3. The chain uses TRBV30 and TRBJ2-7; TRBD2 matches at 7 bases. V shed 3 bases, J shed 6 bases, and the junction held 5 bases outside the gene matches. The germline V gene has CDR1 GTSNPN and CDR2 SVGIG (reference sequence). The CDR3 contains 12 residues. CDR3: CAWSGGGGEQYV. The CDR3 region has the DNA TGTGCCTGGAGCGGCGGGGGAGGCGAGCAGTACGTC.

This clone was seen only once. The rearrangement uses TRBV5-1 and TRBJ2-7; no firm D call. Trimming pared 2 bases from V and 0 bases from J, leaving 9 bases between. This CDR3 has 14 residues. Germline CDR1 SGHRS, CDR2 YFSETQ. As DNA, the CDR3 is TGCGCCAGCAGCTTCCAGGCTGGCTCCTACGAGCAGTACGTC. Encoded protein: CASSFQAGSYEQYV.

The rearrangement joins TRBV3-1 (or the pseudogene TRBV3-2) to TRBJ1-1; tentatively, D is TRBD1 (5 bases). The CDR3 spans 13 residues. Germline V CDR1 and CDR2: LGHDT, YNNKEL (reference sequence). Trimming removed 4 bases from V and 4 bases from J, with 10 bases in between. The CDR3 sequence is CASSLPGGTEAFF. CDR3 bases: TGTGCCAGCAGCCTCCCGGGGGGCACTGAAGCTTTCTTT.

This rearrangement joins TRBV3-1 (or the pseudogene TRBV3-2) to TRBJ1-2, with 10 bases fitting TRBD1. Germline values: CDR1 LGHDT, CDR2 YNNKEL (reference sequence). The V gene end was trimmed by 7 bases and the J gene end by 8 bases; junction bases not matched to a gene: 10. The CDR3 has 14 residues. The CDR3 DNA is TGTGCCAGCACCCCCGGGACAGGGGTTGACGGCTACACCTTC. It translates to CASTPGTGVDGYTF.

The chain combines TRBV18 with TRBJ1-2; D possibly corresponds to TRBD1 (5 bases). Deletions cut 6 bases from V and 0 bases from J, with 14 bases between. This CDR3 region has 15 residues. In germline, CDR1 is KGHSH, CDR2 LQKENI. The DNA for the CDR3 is TGTGCCAGCTCCCCAGCGGGGGAGGCTAACTATGGCTACACCTTC. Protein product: CASSPAGEANYGYTF.

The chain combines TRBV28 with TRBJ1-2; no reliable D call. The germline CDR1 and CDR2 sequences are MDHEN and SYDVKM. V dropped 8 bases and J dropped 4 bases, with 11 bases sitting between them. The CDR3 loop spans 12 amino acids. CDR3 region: CASAAAGYGYTF. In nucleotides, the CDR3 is TGTGCCAGCGCCGCCGCCGGCTATGGCTACACCTTC.

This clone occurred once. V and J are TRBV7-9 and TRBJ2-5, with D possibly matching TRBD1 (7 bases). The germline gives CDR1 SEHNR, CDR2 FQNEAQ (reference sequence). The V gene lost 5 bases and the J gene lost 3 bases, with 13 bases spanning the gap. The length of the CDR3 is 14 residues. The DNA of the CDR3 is TGTGCCAGCAGCAGAGGAGGGACAGAAGAGACCCAGTACTTC. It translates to CASSRGGTEETQYF.

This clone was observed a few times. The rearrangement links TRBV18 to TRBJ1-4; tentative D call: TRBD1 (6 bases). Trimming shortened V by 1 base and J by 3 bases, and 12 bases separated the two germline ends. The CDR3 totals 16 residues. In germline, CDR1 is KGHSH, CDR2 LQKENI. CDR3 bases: TGTGCCAGCTCACCACGTTCGACAGGACCTAATGAAAAACTGTTTTTT. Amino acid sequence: CASSPRSTGPNEKLFF.